Listed below are T cell receptor beta chains from one sample, sequenced in a study of blood T cell repertoires in COVID-19. The table came from immunoSEQ multiplex PCR; TCRdb's copy has only in-frame clones and leaves some out. The data contain approximately 100,000 clones, about 88% of them singletons. The sequencing sample was made of peripheral blood. Every receptor here comes from a woman between 55 and 75 years old with acute or convalescent COVID-19. Each CDR3 is given with its conserved first and last residue. D genes are given only for firm matches. Only part of the rows carry a size: once, few, many, or a class if the clone is expanded.

clone_size d_call j_call v_call cdr3_aa cdr3_nt
NA NA TRBJ1-2 TRBV5-6 CASSRDAGVGYGYTF TGTGCCAGCAGCCGCGATGCGGGGGTTGGCTATGGCTACACCTTC
NA TRBD2 TRBJ2-3 TRBV6-4 CASSVAGGTDTQYF TGTGCCAGCAGCGTTGCGGGGGGCACAGATACGCAGTATTTT
NA NA TRBJ2-7 TRBV10-2 CASSEYTLRVSYEQYF TGCGCCAGCAGTGAGTATACGCTGCGGGTCTCCTACGAGCAGTACTTC
NA TRBD1 TRBJ1-6 TRBV6-5 CASSSDRGNSPLHF TGTGCCAGCAGTTCGGACAGGGGTAATTCACCCCTCCACTTT
NA NA TRBJ1-1 TRBV4-2 CASSQDLFYGVGEAFF TGTGCCAGCAGCCAAGATCTCTTCTACGGGGTGGGTGAAGCTTTCTTT
few NA TRBJ2-7 TRBV7-2 CASSPKGAGGQYEQYF TGTGCCAGCAGCCCTAAGGGGGCGGGGGGCCAGTACGAGCAGTACTTC
NA NA TRBJ2-3 TRBV25-1 CASSAFRPGDTQYF TGTGCCAGCAGTGCTTTCCGCCCGGGGGATACGCAGTATTTT
NA TRBD2 TRBJ2-3 TRBV7-9 CASSLVAGGPDTQYF TGTGCCAGCAGCTTAGTAGCGGGGGGCCCAGATACGCAGTATTTT
once TRBD1 TRBJ2-3 TRBV5-1 CASSGGTGWRSDTQYF TGCGCCAGCAGCGGAGGGACAGGGTGGAGGTCAGATACGCAGTATTTT
few TRBD2 TRBJ2-7 TRBV30 CAWTSSLGGAGGSPLYF TGTGCCTGGACCTCCTCCCTCGGGGGGGCTGGTGGTTCTCCGCTGTACTTC
NA NA TRBJ1-5 TRBV6-5 CASRPGFNQPQHF TGTGCCAGTCGGCCAGGATTCAATCAGCCCCAGCATTTT
once NA TRBJ1-4 TRBV15 CATAPRSTNEKLFF TGTGCCACCGCCCCGAGATCAACTAATGAAAAACTGTTTTTT
NA TRBD1 TRBJ2-4 TRBV19 CASSQPGQLNIQYF TGTGCCAGTAGCCAACCGGGACAGCTAAACATTCAGTACTTC
NA NA TRBJ1-1 TRBV25-1 CASSPTGRDTEAFF TGTGCCAGCAGTCCAACGGGAAGGGACACTGAAGCTTTCTTT
NA NA TRBJ1-6 TRBV7-2 CASSRQNSPLHF TGTGCCAGCAGCCGACAGAATTCACCCCTCCACTTT
NA NA TRBJ2-3 TRBV28 CASPPDGLRTDTQYF TGTGCCAGCCCCCCGGACGGACTCCGCACAGATACGCAGTATTTT
NA TRBD2 TRBJ2-2 TRBV10-3 CAIRGDSGGANTGELFF TGTGCCATCAGGGGAGATAGCGGGGGGGCCAACACCGGGGAGCTGTTTTTT
once TRBD2 TRBJ2-1 TRBV4-1 CASSQDTSGGPRKFF TGCGCCAGCAGCCAAGATACTAGCGGGGGCCCGAGGAAGTTCTTC
NA NA TRBJ1-2 TRBV24-1 CATPLGASYGYTF TGTGCCACCCCCTTGGGGGCGAGCTATGGCTACACCTTC
NA NA TRBJ2-7 TRBV27 CASSLGREPSSYEQYF TGTGCCAGCAGTCTCGGACGGGAACCTAGCTCCTACGAGCAGTACTTC
NA TRBD2 TRBJ2-7 TRBV7-6 CASSLSGGDEQYF TGTGCCAGCAGCCTTAGTGGGGGGGACGAGCAGTACTTC
NA TRBD2 TRBJ2-7 TRBV19 CASSNTGLAGYEQYF TGTGCCAGTAGCAACACGGGACTAGCTGGGTACGAGCAGTACTTC
NA TRBD1 TRBJ1-5 TRBV2 CASSHQGARQPQHF TGTGCCAGCAGTCATCAGGGGGCTCGTCAGCCCCAGCATTTT
NA NA TRBJ1-5 TRBV28 CASSSVRGSQPQHF TGTGCCAGCAGTTCCGTTAGGGGGAGTCAGCCCCAGCATTTT
NA TRBD1 TRBJ2-2 TRBV5-8 CASRVTGVWNTGELFF TGTGCCAGCAGAGTTACAGGGGTGTGGAACACCGGGGAGCTGTTTTTT
NA NA TRBJ1-6 TRBV21-1 CASSNVRGYSPLHF TGTGCCAGCAGCAACGTCCGGGGATATTCACCCCTCCACTTT
NA NA TRBJ1-5 TRBV6-7 CASSTKTDGGQPQHF TGTGCCAGCAGTACAAAGACAGACGGTGGTCAGCCCCAGCATTTT
NA NA TRBJ1-4 TRBV6-4 CASSDSCRETEPGNEKLFF TGTGCCAGCAGTGACTCATGTCGTGAGACCGAACCAGGAAATGAAAAACTGTTTTTT
NA NA TRBJ2-1 TRBV9 CASSLLRGGSVDNEQFF TGTGCCAGCAGCTTACTCCGTGGAGGGTCGGTGGACAATGAGCAGTTCTTC
NA TRBD1 TRBJ2-5 TRBV28 CASREPGQPKRETQYF TGTGCCAGCAGAGAACCGGGACAGCCGAAAAGAGAGACCCAGTACTTC
NA NA TRBJ1-2 TRBV3-1/TRBV3-2 CASSQAGWQTEHGYTF TGTGCCAGCAGCCAAGCAGGGTGGCAGACGGAACATGGCTACACCTTC
NA NA TRBJ1-1 TRBV3-1/TRBV3-2 CASSLTPGVNTEAFF TGTGCCAGCAGCCTAACACCAGGGGTGAACACTGAAGCTTTCTTT
NA NA TRBJ1-1 TRBV5-1 CASSLVRGTEAFF TGCGCCAGCAGCTTGGTACGGGGCACTGAAGCTTTCTTT
NA TRBD1 TRBJ1-1 TRBV18 CASSQRQGLNTEAFF TGTGCCAGCTCACAAAGACAGGGGCTGAACACTGAAGCTTTCTTT
NA NA TRBJ2-5 TRBV3-1/TRBV3-2 CASSQTVTGGGHF TGTGCCAGCAGCCAAACGGTCACGGGGGGCGGCCACTTC
few TRBD1 TRBJ1-3 TRBV2 CASIWDRELAGNTIYF TGTGCCAGCATCTGGGACAGGGAGCTCGCTGGAAACACCATATATTTT
few NA TRBJ1-2 TRBV24-1 CATSDDTYGYTF TGTGCCACCAGTGACGACACCTATGGCTACACCTTC
NA NA TRBJ2-5 TRBV6-5 CASRSAGFEETQYF TGTGCCAGCAGGAGTGCAGGTTTCGAAGAGACCCAGTACTTC
NA TRBD1 TRBJ1-4 TRBV19 CASSKGQGAFEKLFF TGTGCCAGTAGTAAGGGACAGGGGGCGTTTGAAAAACTGTTTTTT
NA TRBD1 TRBJ1-3 TRBV19 CASSATGGSGNTIYF TGTGCCAGTAGTGCCACAGGGGGCTCTGGAAACACCATATATTTT